One and the same sample provided the 10 T cell receptor beta chains below, sequenced in a study of Tregs in tolerant kidney transplant recipients. Recipients received nonmyeloablative bone marrow transplants from related graft donors, with transient mixed chimerism. The method was immunoSEQ multiplex PCR; TCRdb's version includes in-frame clones alone and lacks a portion of them. Its table records 5,000 or so clones. Sample: CD4+ T cells from blood (PBMCs), taken about 15 months after the transplant. These receptors all come from a human patient who received a combined kidney and bone marrow transplant. The graft donor may account for some of the T cells.

On this clone itself: Read data end 3 residues before the CDR3 end; the end is taken from the germline J gene. The V and J genes are TRBV5-5 and TRBJ2-7, with TRBD2 as a possible D gene (5 bases). The CDR3 length is 13 residues. CDR1 is SGHKS, CDR2 YYEKEE, per germline (reference sequence). The ends were cut back, 3 bases at V and 0 bases at J, with 7 bases in the middle. The CDR3 DNA, read in part, is TGTGCCAGCAGCTCGGGGAGCTCCTACGAG. Its protein is CASSSGSSYE. The entire CDR3 protein is CASSSGSSYEQYF.

This clone registers medium-sized (0.01 to 0.1%) by frequency. With the read ending 3 residues before the CDR3 end, the germline J gene is used to fill in that end. The chain has TRBV9 and TRBJ1-1, with D unresolved. Germline CDR1 reads SGDLS; CDR2 reads YYNGEE. The CDR3 totals 13 residues. The V end was cut by 0 bases, the J end by 5 bases, with 8 bases between. The CDR3 sequence is CASSVEPKTEAFF. The CDR3 bases that were read are TGTGCCAGCAGCGTAGAGCCTAAGACTGAA.

As for this clone: The read halts 3 residues ahead of the CDR3 end, with the missing end drawn from the germline J gene. This chain connects TRBV6-2 or TRBV6-3 to TRBJ2-2; 10 bases match TRBD2. The germline gives CDR1 MNHEY, CDR2 SVGEGT. The V gene end was trimmed by 6 bases and the J gene end by 6 bases; junction bases not matched to a gene: 4. This CDR3 spans 14 amino acids. Partial CDR3 DNA: TGTGCCAGCAGGGCTAGCGGGAGCTCCGGGGAG. This encodes CASRASGSSGE. The whole CDR3 protein reads CASRASGSSGELFF.

With respect to this clone: The read comes to an end 3 residues before the CDR3 does, leaving the germline J gene to fill in the end. The chain combines TRBV5-1 with TRBJ1-1, with TRBD1 matching 7 bases. The CDR3 has 15 amino acids. Germline values: CDR1 SGHRS, CDR2 YFSETQ. The V and J ends lost 0 bases and 3 bases, in that order; junction bases with no gene match: 5. CDR3 bases read: TGCGCCAGCAGCTTGGCTACGACAGGGCACACTGAA. Its translation: CASSLATTGHTE. The whole CDR3 region reads CASSLATTGHTEAFF.

On this clone: The read ends 3 residues before the CDR3 terminus; that terminus is restored from the germline J gene. The J gene is TRBJ1-1, the V gene TRBV18; D unclear. Deletions cut 3 bases from V and 5 bases from J, with 7 bases between. The CDR3 spans 12 residues. Germline CDR1 reads KGHSH; CDR2 reads LQKENI. The CDR3 protein is CASSPAGTEAFF. CDR3 DNA, as far as it was read: TGTGCCAGCTCACCGGCCGGGACTGAA.

Comment on this clone: Read data end 3 residues before the CDR3 end; the end is taken from the germline J gene. The gene calls are TRBV29-1 and TRBJ1-5; 7 bases fit TRBD1. Germline CDR1 reads SQVTM; CDR2 reads ANQGSEA. After removal of 2 bases from V and 6 bases from J, the junction contained 10 bases not matched to a gene. The CDR3 has 15 amino acids. CDR3 amino acids: CSVELETGECQPQHF. CDR3 DNA (partial): TGCAGCGTTGAACTCGAAACAGGGGAATGTCAGCCC.

With respect to this clone: The read gets to within 3 residues of the CDR3 end, and the germline J gene fills in the rest. The chain is built from TRBV6-1 and TRBJ2-3; 7 bases fit TRBD2. The CDR3 consists of 16 residues. Trimming took 4 bases from V and 1 from J; bases not matched to a gene: 8. Germline CDR1 MNHNS, CDR2 SASEGT. The CDR3 reads CASSAGEGRGTDTQYF. Partial CDR3 DNA: TGTGCCAGCAGTGCCGGGGAGGGCCGGGGCACAGATACG.

This clone is classed as medium-sized by frequency. The missing CDR3 end, 3 residues past where the read stops, is filled in from the germline J gene. The chain uses TRBV24-1 and TRBJ2-1; 8 nucleotides agree with TRBD1. Looked up from germline, CDR1 is KGHDR and CDR2 is SFDVKD. The CDR3 is made up of 16 amino acids. V shed 3 bases and J 4 bases; nucleotides not matched to a gene: 7. The CDR3 here is CATSDAARGLYNEQFF. The sequenced part of the CDR3 DNA is TGTGCCACCAGTGATGCTGCCAGGGGGCTTTACAATGAG.

Comment on this clone: Read sequence stops 3 residues before the CDR3 end, and the germline J gene provides the missing end. This chain joins TRBV6-4 and TRBJ2-1, with a possible D match to TRBD1 (6 bases). Trimming left V 6 bases short and J 2 bases short, with 14 bases between. CDR3 size: 15 residues. Germline CDR1 reads MRHNA; CDR2 reads SNTAGT. The DNA read from the CDR3 is TGTGCCAGCAGCCAATCAGGGGAACCCTACAATGAG. This codes for CASSQSGEPYNE. In full, the CDR3 is CASSQSGEPYNEQFF.

About this clone itself: The CDR3 goes on 3 residues after the read ends, and that part is filled in from the germline J gene. This chain uses TRBV20-1 with TRBJ1-5; possibly TRBD1 for D (6 bases). This CDR3 contains 17 residues. V dropped 3 bases and J dropped 0 bases, with 18 bases sitting between them. Germline CDR1 reads DFQATT; CDR2 reads SNEGSKA (reference sequence). CDR3 DNA, as far as it was read: TGCAGTGCTAGGGAGATCGGGGGGGCTATTAGCAATCAGCCC. Protein: CSAREIGGAISNQP. The whole CDR3 region reads CSAREIGGAISNQPQHF.